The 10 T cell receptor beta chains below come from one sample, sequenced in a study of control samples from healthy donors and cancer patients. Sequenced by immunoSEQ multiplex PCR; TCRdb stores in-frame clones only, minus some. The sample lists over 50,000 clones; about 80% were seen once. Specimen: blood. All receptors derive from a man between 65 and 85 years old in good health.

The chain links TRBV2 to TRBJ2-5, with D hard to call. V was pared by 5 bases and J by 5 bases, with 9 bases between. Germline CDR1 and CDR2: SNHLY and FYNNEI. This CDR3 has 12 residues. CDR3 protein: CASSLDRETQYF. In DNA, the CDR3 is TGTGCCAGCAGTCTCGACCGGGAGACCCAGTACTTC.

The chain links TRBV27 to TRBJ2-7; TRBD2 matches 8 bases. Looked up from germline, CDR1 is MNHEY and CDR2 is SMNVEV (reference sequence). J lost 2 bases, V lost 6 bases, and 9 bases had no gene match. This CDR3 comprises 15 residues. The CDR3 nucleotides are TGTGCCAGCAGGCTTATAGCGGGGCTTGCCTACGAGCAGTACTTC. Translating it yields CASRLIAGLAYEQYF.

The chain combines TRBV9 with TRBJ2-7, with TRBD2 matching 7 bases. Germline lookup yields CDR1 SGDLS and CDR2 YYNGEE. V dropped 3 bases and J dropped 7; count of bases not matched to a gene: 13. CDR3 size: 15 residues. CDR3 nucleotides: TGTGCCAGCAGCGCTAGCGGCGATCCTACGAGAGAGCAGTACTTC. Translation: CASSASGDPTREQYF.

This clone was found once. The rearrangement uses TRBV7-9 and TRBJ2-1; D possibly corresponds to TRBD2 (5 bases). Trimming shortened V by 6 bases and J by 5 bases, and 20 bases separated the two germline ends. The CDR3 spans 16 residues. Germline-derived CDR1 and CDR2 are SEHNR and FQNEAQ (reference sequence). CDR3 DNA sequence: TGTGCCAGCAGACCCATGGCCGGTGGGAGAGACAATGAGCAGTTCTTC. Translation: CASRPMAGGRDNEQFF.

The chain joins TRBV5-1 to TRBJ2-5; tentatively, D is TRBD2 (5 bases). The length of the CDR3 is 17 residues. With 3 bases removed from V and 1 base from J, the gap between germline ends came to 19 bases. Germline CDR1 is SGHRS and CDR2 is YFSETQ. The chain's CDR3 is CASSWSGKRGGQETQYF. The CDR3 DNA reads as TGCGCCAGCAGCTGGTCGGGGAAACGAGGTGGCCAAGAGACCCAGTACTTC.

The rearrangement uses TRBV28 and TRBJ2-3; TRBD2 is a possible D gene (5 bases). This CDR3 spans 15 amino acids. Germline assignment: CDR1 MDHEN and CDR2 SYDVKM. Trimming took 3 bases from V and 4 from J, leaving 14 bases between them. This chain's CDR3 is CASSLVGVGADTQYF. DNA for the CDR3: TGTGCCAGCAGTTTGGTGGGAGTTGGTGCAGATACGCAGTATTTT.

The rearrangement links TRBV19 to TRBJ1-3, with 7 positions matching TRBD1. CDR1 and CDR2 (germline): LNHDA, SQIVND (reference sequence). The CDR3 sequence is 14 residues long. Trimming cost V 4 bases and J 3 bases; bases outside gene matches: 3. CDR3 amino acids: CASSTGQLGNTIYF. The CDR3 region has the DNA TGTGCCAGTAGTACGGGACAGCTTGGAAACACCATATATTTT.

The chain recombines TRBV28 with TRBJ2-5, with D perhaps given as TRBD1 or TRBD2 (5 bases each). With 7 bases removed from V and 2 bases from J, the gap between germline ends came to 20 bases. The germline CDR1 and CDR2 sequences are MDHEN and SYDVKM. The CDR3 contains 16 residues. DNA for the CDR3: TGTGCCAGCACCACACCGAGAGGGGCGAGGCAAGAGACCCAGTACTTC. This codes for CASTTPRGARQETQYF.

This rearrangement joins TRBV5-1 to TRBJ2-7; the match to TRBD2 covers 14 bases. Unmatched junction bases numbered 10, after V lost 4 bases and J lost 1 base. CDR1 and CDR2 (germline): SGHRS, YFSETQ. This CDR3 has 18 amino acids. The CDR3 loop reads CASSPGLAGGVRSYEQYF. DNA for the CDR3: TGCGCCAGCAGCCCAGGACTAGCGGGAGGTGTCCGTTCCTACGAGCAGTACTTC.

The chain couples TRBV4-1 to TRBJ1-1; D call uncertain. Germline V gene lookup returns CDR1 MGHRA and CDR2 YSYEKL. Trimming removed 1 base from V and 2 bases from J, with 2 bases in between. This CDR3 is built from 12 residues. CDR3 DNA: TGCGCCAGCAGCCAAGTCAACACTGAAGCTTTCTTT. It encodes CASSQVNTEAFF.